These T cell receptor beta chains were read from a single sample in a study of blood T cells in healthy people across ages. Each CDR3 protein gets one entry after TCRdb re-called the 5' RACE reads with MiXCR. The sample carries 800,000 to 950,000 distinct CDR3 sequences, 25% to 35% recorded once. These sequences were also reported in another study, on T cells of mothers and their children.

Sequenced material: blood. The receptor source for this set is a middle-aged woman in good health. The CDR3 runs from the conserved cysteine through the conserved F or W. D genes are given only for firm matches. Rows may omit the clone size; those that give it use once, few, many or a size class.

clone_size d_call j_call v_call cdr3_aa cdr3_nt
NA NA TRBJ1-2 TRBV12-3/TRBV12-4 CASSYQENYGYTF TGTGCCAGCAGTTATCAGGAGAACTATGGCTACACCTTC
few NA TRBJ1-1 TRBV28 CASSLGGSVTEAFF TGTGCCAGCAGTTTAGGGGGATCGGTCACTGAAGCTTTCTTT
NA NA TRBJ2-1 TRBV7-2 CASSSYSTTIFSYNEQFF TGTGCCAGCAGCTCGTACTCCACGACTATCTTCTCCTACAATGAGCAGTTCTTC
few TRBD2 TRBJ2-3 TRBV7-2 CAITMGLAGTTDTQYF TGTGCCATCACAATGGGACTAGCGGGGACCACAGATACGCAGTATTTT
few NA TRBJ2-5 TRBV7-2 CASSPQGGLETQYF TGTGCCAGCAGCCCCCAGGGGGGGCTGGAGACCCAGTACTTC
many NA TRBJ1-6 TRBV12-3/TRBV12-4 CASSLVTYNSPLHF TGTGCCAGCAGTTTGGTGACCTATAATTCACCCCTCCACTTT
NA NA TRBJ2-4 TRBV11-2 CASSSPFAKNIQYF TGTGCCAGCAGCTCGCCATTTGCCAAAAACATTCAGTACTTC
NA NA TRBJ1-5 TRBV2 CASSEAWGRINQPQHF TGTGCCAGCAGTGAAGCTTGGGGGCGGATCAATCAGCCCCAGCATTTT
NA NA TRBJ2-5 TRBV6-2/TRBV6-3 CASAQGETQYF TGTGCCAGCGCACAGGGCGAGACCCAGTACTTC
NA TRBD1 TRBJ1-2 TRBV28 CASSPVPGQAANYGYTF TGTGCCAGCAGTCCTGTTCCCGGACAGGCTGCTAACTATGGCTACACCTTC
many TRBD1 TRBJ2-7 TRBV29-1 CSVVQGQGYEQYF TGCAGCGTGGTACAAGGACAGGGCTACGAGCAGTACTTC
NA TRBD1 TRBJ1-4 TRBV12-3/TRBV12-4 CVSSPGTVLNEKLFF TGTGTCAGCAGTCCCGGGACAGTATTAAATGAAAAACTGTTTTTT
NA TRBD1 TRBJ2-7 TRBV24-1 CATSDTRTGPNNEQYF TGTGCCACCAGTGACACCCGGACAGGTCCTAACAATGAGCAGTACTTC
NA NA TRBJ2-1 TRBV7-9 CASSPRQTWGTTNTQFF TGTGCCAGCAGTCCCCGACAGACATGGGGGACAACAAATACGCAGTTCTTC
NA TRBD1 TRBJ2-7 TRBV20-1 CSARETGASYERYF TGCAGTGCTAGGGAAACAGGGGCATCCTACGAGCGGTACTTC
many NA TRBJ1-5 TRBV7-2 CASAPRVTREGQPQHF TGTGCCAGCGCCCCCAGGGTCACGAGGGAGGGCCAGCCCCAGCATTTT
few NA TRBJ1-2 TRBV7-2 CASSLSGGYDTF TGTGCCAGCAGCTTATCGGGCGGGTACGACACCTTC
few TRBD1 TRBJ2-2 TRBV9 CASNDTGGDTGELFF TGTGCCAGCAACGATACAGGGGGTGACACCGGGGAGCTGTTTTTT
NA NA TRBJ2-5 TRBV18 CAGSPDGAVSVGQYF TGTGCCGGCTCACCAGACGGGGCAGTTTCGGTCGGGCAGTACTTC
NA TRBD1 TRBJ2-2 TRBV28 CASSPYRGANTGELFF TGTGCCAGCAGTCCTTACAGGGGCGCGAACACCGGTGAGCTGTTTTTT
many NA TRBJ2-3 TRBV9 CASSVAGGLTDTQYF TGTGCCAGCAGCGTAGCTGGGGGGCTGACAGATACGCAGTATTTT
NA NA TRBJ2-1 TRBV9 CASSVDLGHLLGDEQFF TGTGCCAGCAGCGTAGACCTCGGACATCTCCTAGGGGATGAGCAGTTCTTC
many NA TRBJ2-7 TRBV4-1 CASSPGQPPPYEQYF TGCGCCAGCAGCCCCGGGCAACCACCCCCCTACGAGCAGTACTTC
NA NA TRBJ1-4 TRBV5-1 CASSLGPSNEKLFF TGCGCCAGCAGCTTGGGACCATCTAATGAAAAACTGTTTTTT
NA NA TRBJ1-1 TRBV29-1 CSIRGAGEAFF TGCAGCATCAGGGGTGCTGGTGAAGCTTTCTTT
NA TRBD1 TRBJ2-3 TRBV3-1 CASSQLQGLVTDTQYF TGTGCCAGCAGCCAATTACAGGGGTTAGTCACAGATACGCAGTATTTT
NA NA TRBJ2-5 TRBV5-1 CASSLGGQRQETQYF TGCGCCAGCAGCTTGGGGGGGCAAAGACAAGAGACCCAGTACTTC
many NA TRBJ2-7 TRBV7-2 CASSQGRTYEQYF TGTGCCAGCAGCCAAGGCAGGACCTACGAGCAGTACTTC
NA TRBD1 TRBJ2-7 TRBV12-3/TRBV12-4 CASSPRTGVTDEQYF TGTGCCAGCAGTCCCCGGACAGGGGTGACCGACGAGCAGTACTTC
NA NA TRBJ2-3 TRBV4-3 CASSQGALSTDAQYF TGCGCCAGCAGCCAAGGAGCACTAAGCACAGATGCGCAGTATTTT
many NA TRBJ2-7 TRBV6-5 CASRSPGSGYEQYF TGTGCCAGCAGATCTCCCGGGAGCGGTTACGAGCAGTACTTC
many NA TRBJ2-1 TRBV7-8 CASSPGWGDGYNEQFF TGTGCCAGCAGCCCCGGATGGGGGGACGGCTACAATGAGCAGTTCTTC
NA NA TRBJ2-7 TRBV20-1 CSATQIDAAYEQYF TGCAGTGCCACCCAGATAGATGCGGCCTACGAGCAGTACTTC
many NA TRBJ2-5 TRBV28 CASSPPRRRAGGTQYF TGTGCCAGCAGTCCCCCGCGGCGCAGGGCCGGTGGGACCCAGTACTTC
NA TRBD1 TRBJ1-3 TRBV7-2 CAGSPGTETISGNAIYF TGTGCCGGCAGCCCTGGGACAGAGACTATCTCTGGAAACGCCATATATTTT
NA NA TRBJ2-1 TRBV24-1 CATGENQADEQFF TGTGCCACCGGGGAAAATCAAGCAGATGAGCAGTTCTTC
few NA TRBJ2-3 TRBV20-1 CSAKMGWRDTQYF TGCAGTGCTAAGATGGGGTGGAGAGATACGCAGTATTTT
once NA TRBJ2-7 TRBV29-1 CSVAATRSYEQYF TGCAGCGTTGCGGCGACAAGATCTTACGAGCAGTACTTC
NA NA TRBJ2-2 TRBV4-1 CASSQVLVRKNTGELFF TGCGCCAGCAGCCAAGTACTGGTCAGGAAGAACACCGGGGAGCTGTTTTTT
many NA TRBJ2-1 TRBV15 CATSRDWGSNEQFF TGTGCCACCAGCAGAGATTGGGGCAGCAATGAGCAGTTCTTC
NA NA TRBJ1-1 TRBV5-1 CASSTGPSNTEAFF TGCGCCAGCAGCACGGGACCGAGTAACACTGAAGCTTTCTTT
NA NA TRBJ1-1 TRBV5-1 CASSGNTGPRSAEAFF TGCGCCAGCAGCGGGAACACAGGGCCCCGGTCGGCTGAAGCTTTCTTT
NA TRBD2 TRBJ2-3 TRBV5-5 CTSSLGGVKDTQYF TGTACCAGCAGCTTGGGGGGGGTTAAAGATACGCAGTATTTT
NA TRBD2 TRBJ2-3 TRBV27 CASSLASGGPRGTDTQYF TGTGCCAGCAGTTTAGCTAGCGGGGGGCCCAGGGGGACAGATACGCAGTATTTT
NA TRBD2 TRBJ2-3 TRBV6-5 CASRPLAGRAGDTQYF TGTGCCAGCAGGCCCTTAGCGGGGAGAGCGGGGGATACGCAGTATTTT
once NA TRBJ2-2 TRBV12-3/TRBV12-4 CASNLLGTGELFF TGTGCCAGCAACCTCCTTGGCACCGGGGAGCTGTTTTTT
NA NA TRBJ1-5 TRBV7-9 CASSQGGGHNQPQHF TGTGCCAGCAGCCAAGGCGGGGGGCACAATCAGCCCCAGCATTTT
few NA TRBJ1-6 TRBV7-3 CASSLTARDNSPLHF TGTGCCAGCAGCTTAACGGCCAGAGATAATTCACCCCTCCACTTT
few NA TRBJ1-2 TRBV29-1 CSVGHLNSGYTF TGCAGCGTTGGGCATCTTAACTCTGGCTACACCTTC
NA NA TRBJ2-5 TRBV27 CASSQPGETQYF TGTGCCAGCTCACAGCCTGGGGAGACCCAGTACTTC
once NA TRBJ1-6 TRBV3-1 CASSGGLGALSSYNSPLHF TGTGCCAGCAGTGGGGGTCTAGGGGCCCTAAGCTCCTATAATTCACCCCTCCACTTT
NA NA TRBJ1-3 TRBV18 CASSPGVTGNTIYF TGTGCCAGCTCACCAGGGGTGACAGGAAACACCATATATTTT
NA TRBD1 TRBJ2-1 TRBV7-8 CASSGTGSKANEQFF TGTGCCAGCAGCGGGACAGGTTCCAAAGCTAATGAGCAGTTCTTC
NA TRBD2 TRBJ2-5 TRBV20-1 CSAREFSWGGETQYF TGCAGTGCTAGAGAGTTTTCGTGGGGGGGGGAGACCCAGTACTTC
NA NA TRBJ2-7 TRBV11-1 CASSLAGANPLYEQYF TGTGCCAGCAGCTTAGCCGGGGCCAATCCCCTCTACGAGCAGTACTTC
NA NA TRBJ1-4 TRBV11-2 CASSLNRGGNEKRFF TGTGCCAGCAGCCTCAACAGAGGGGGAAATGAAAAACGGTTTTTT
NA TRBD1 TRBJ1-1 TRBV7-8 CASSYIGTGGTEAFF TGTGCCAGCAGCTACATCGGGACAGGGGGAACTGAAGCTTTCTTT
few NA TRBJ1-1 TRBV4-2 CASSQDPGREAFF TGTGCCAGCAGCCAAGATCCGGGACGAGAAGCTTTCTTT